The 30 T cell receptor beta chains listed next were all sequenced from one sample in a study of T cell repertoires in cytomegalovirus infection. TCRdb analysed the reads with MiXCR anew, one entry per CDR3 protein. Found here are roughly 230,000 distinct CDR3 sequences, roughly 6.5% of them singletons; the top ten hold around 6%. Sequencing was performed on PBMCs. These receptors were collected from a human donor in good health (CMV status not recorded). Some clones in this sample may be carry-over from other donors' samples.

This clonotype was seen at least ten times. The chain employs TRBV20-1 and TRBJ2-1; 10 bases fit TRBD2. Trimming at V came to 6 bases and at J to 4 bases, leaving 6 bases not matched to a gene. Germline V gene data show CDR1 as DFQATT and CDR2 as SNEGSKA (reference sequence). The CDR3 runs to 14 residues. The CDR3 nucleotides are TGCAGTGCGGAGCTAGCGGGGGTGTACAATGAGCAGTTCTTC. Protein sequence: CSAELAGVYNEQFF.

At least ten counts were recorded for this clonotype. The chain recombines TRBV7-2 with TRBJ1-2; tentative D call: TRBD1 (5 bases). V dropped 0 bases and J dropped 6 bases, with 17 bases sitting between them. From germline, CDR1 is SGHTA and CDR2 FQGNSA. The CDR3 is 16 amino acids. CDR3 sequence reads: CASSLARSGNKDGYTF. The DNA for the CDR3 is TGTGCCAGCAGCTTAGCGCGGTCAGGGAATAAGGATGGCTACACCTTC.

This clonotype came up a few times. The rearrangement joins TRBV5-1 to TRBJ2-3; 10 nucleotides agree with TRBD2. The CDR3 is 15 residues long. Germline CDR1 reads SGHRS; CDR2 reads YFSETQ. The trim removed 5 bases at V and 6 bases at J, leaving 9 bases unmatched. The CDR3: CASSTSGGASDTQYF. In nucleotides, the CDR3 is TGCGCCAGCAGTACCAGCGGGGGGGCATCGGATACGCAGTATTTT.

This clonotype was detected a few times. The CDR3 reads CASRATSGKTYEQYF. In nucleotides, the CDR3 is TGTGCCAGCAGGGCGACTAGCGGGAAGACCTACGAGCAGTACTTC. This chain connects TRBV11-3 to TRBJ2-7; TRBD2 agrees at 11 bases. The V gene's germline CDR1 is SGHNT and CDR2 YENEEA. This CDR3 has 15 residues. Trimming cost V 6 bases and J 2 bases; bases outside gene matches: 6.

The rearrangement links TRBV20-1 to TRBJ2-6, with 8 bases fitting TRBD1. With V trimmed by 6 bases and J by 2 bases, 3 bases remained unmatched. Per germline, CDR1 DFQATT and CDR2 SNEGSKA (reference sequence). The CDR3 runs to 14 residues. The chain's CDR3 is CSARTGTGANVLTF. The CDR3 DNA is TGCAGTGCCAGGACAGGGACTGGGGCCAACGTCCTGACTTTC.

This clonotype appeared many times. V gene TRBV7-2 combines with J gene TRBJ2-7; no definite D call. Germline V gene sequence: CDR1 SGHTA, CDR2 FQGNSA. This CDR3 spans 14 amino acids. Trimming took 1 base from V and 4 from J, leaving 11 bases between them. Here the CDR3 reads CASSLDHGPYEQYF. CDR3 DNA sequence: TGTGCCAGCAGCTTAGACCATGGACCATACGAGCAGTACTTC. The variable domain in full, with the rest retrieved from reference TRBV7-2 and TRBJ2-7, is GAGVSQSPSNKVTEKGKDVELRCDPISGHTALYWYRQSLGQGLEFLIYFQGNSAPDKSGLPSDRFSAERTGGSVSTLTIQRTQQEDSAVYLCASSLDHGPYEQYFGPGTRLTVT.

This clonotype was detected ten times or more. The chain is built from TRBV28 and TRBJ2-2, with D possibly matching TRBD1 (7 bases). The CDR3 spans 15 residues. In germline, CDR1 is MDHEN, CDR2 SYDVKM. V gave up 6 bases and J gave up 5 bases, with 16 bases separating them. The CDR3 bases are TGTGCCAGCAGCCCGACAGGGAGGTGGACCGGGGAGCTGTTTTTT. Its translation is CASSPTGRWTGELFF.

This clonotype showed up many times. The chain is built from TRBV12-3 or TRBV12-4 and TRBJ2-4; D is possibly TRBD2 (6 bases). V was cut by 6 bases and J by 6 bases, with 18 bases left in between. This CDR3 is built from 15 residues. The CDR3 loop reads CASSLDRGTPNIQYF. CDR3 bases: TGTGCCAGCAGCCTCGATCGCGGGACGCCAAACATTCAGTACTTC.

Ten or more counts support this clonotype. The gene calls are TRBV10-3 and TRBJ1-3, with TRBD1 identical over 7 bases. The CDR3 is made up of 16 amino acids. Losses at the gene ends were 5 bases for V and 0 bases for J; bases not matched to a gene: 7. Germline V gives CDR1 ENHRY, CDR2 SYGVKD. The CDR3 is CAISKRDSASGNTIYF. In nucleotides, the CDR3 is TGTGCCATCAGTAAACGGGACAGTGCCTCTGGAAACACCATATATTTT.

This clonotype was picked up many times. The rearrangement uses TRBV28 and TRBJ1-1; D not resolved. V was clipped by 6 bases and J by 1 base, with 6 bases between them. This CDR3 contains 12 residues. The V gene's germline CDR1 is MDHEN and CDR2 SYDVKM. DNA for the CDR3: TGTGCCAGCAGGGGTCCGAACACTGAAGCTTTCTTT. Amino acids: CASRGPNTEAFF.

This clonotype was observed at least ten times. The CDR3 DNA reads TGTGCCAGCAGTTTCGCGACAGGGAGGACTGAAGCTTTCTTT. It translates to CASSFATGRTEAFF. This chain links TRBV28 with TRBJ1-1; 7 bases fit TRBD1. Germline CDR1 MDHEN, CDR2 SYDVKM. V shed 3 bases and J 5 bases; nucleotides not matched to a gene: 6. This CDR3 is built from 14 residues.

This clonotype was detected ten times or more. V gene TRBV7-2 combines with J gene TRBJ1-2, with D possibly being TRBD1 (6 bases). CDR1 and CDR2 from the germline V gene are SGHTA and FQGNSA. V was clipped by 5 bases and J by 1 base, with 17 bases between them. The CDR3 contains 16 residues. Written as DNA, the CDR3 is TGTGCCAGCAGCCTGGTGGGACACCAAGATAACTATGGCTACACCTTC. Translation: CASSLVGHQDNYGYTF.

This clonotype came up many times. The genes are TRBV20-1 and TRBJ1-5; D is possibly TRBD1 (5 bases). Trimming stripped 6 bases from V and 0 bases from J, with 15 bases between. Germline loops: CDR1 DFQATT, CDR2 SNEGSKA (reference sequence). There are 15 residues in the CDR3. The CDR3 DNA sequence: TGCAGTGCCACTATCGGGGGGACTAGCAATCAGCCCCAGCATTTT. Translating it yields CSATIGGTSNQPQHF.

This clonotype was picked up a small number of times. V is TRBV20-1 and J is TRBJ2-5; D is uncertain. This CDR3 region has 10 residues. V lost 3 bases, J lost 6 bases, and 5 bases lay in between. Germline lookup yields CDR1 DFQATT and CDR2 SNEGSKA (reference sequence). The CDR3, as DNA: TGCAGTGCTAGGGGGAAGACCCAGTACTTC. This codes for CSARGKTQYF.

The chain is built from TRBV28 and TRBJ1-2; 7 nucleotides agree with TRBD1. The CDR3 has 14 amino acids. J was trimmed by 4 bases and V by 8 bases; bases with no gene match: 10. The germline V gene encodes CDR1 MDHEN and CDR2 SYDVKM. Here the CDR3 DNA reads TGTGCCAGCTATAACAGGGGATTGGGCTATGGCTACACCTTC. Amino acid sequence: CASYNRGLGYGYTF.

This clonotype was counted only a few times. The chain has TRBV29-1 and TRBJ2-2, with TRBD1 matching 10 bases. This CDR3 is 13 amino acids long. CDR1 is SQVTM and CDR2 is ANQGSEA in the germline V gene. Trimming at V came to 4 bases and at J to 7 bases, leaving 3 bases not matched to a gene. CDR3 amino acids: CSVGTGGIGELFF. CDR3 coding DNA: TGCAGCGTTGGGACAGGGGGGATCGGGGAGCTGTTTTTT.

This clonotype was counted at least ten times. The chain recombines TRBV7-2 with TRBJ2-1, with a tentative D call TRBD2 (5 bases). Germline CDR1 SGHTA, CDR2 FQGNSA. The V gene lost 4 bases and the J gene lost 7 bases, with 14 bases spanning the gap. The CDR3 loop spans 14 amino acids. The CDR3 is CASSYGVHGNEQFF. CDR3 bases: TGTGCCAGCAGCTACGGGGTACACGGGAATGAGCAGTTCTTC. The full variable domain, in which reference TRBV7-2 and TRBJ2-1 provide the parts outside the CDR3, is GAGVSQSPSNKVTEKGKDVELRCDPISGHTALYWYRQSLGQGLEFLIYFQGNSAPDKSGLPSDRFSAERTGGSVSTLTIQRTQQEDSAVYLCASSYGVHGNEQFFGPGTRLTVL.

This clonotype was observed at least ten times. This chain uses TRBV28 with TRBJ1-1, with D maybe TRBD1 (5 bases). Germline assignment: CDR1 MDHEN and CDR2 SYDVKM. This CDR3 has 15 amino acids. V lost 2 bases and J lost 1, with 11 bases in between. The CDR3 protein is CASSLLPGGNTEAFF. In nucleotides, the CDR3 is TGTGCCAGCAGTTTACTCCCGGGGGGGAACACTGAAGCTTTCTTT.

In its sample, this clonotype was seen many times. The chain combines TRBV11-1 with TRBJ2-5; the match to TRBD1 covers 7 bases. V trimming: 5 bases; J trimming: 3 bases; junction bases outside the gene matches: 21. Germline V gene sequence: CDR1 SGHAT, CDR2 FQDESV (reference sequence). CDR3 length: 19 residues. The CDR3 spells CASSPRGMTGTSPKETQYF. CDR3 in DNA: TGTGCCAGCAGCCCGCGAGGGATGACAGGGACCTCGCCAAAAGAGACCCAGTACTTC.

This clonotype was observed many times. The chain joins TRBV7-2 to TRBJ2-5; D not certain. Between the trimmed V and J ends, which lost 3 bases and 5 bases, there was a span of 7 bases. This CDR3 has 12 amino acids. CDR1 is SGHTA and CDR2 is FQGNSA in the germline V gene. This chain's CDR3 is CASSFSRETQYF. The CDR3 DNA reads TGTGCCAGCAGCTTCTCTAGGGAGACCCAGTACTTC. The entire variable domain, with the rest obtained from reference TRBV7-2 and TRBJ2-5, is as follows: GAGVSQSPSNKVTEKGKDVELRCDPISGHTALYWYRQSLGQGLEFLIYFQGNSAPDKSGLPSDRFSAERTGGSVSTLTIQRTQQEDSAVYLCASSFSRETQYFGPGTRLLVL.

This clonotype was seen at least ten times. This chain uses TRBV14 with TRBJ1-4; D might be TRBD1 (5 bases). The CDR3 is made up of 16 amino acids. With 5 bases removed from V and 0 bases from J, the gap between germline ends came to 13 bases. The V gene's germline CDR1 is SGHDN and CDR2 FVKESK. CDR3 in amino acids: CASSNRRGATNEKLFF. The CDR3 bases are TGTGCCAGCAGCAATCGTAGGGGTGCAACTAATGAAAAACTGTTTTTT.

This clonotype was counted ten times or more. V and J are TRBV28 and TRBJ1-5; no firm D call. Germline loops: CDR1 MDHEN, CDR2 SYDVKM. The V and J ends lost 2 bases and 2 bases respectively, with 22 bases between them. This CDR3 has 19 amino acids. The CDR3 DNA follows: TGTGCCAGCAGTTTAGGCGTGGGTTCGGTCCCTTATCGCAATCAGCCCCAGCATTTT. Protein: CASSLGVGSVPYRNQPQHF.

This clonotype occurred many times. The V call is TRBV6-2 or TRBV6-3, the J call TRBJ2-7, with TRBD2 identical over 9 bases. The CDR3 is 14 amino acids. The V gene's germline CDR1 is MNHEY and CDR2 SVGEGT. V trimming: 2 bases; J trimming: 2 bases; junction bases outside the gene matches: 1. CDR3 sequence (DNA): TGTGCCAGCAGTTACGCGGGGGGGGCCTACGAGCAGTACTTC. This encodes CASSYAGGAYEQYF.

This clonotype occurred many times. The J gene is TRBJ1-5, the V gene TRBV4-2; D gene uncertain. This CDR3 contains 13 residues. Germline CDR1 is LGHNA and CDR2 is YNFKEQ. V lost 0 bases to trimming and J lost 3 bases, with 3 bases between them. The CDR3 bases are TGTGCCAGCAGCCAAGACCTCAATCAGCCCCAGCATTTT. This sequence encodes CASSQDLNQPQHF.

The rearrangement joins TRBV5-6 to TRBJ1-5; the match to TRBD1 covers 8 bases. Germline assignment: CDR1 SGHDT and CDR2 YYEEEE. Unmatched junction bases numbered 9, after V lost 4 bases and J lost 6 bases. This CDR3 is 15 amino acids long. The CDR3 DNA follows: TGTGCCAGCAGCCCGTCGGGCAGGGGGCGTCAGCCCCAGCATTTT. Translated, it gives CASSPSGRGRQPQHF.

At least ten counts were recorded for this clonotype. CDR3 sequence (DNA): TGTGCCAGCAGCTTATTATTAAGCACTGAAGCTTTCTTT. It yields the protein CASSLLLSTEAFF. The chain joins TRBV11-2 to TRBJ1-1; D gene ambiguous. Looked up from germline, CDR1 is SGHAT and CDR2 is FQNNGV. This CDR3 contains 13 residues. V lost 2 bases and J lost 4, with 8 bases in between. Supplemented by reference TRBV11-2 and TRBJ1-1, the full variable domain reads EAGVAQSPRYKIIEKRQSVAFWCNPISGHATLYWYQQILGQGPKLLIQFQNNGVVDDSQLPKDRFSAERLKGVDSTLKIQPAKLEDSAVYLCASSLLLSTEAFFGQGTRLTVV.

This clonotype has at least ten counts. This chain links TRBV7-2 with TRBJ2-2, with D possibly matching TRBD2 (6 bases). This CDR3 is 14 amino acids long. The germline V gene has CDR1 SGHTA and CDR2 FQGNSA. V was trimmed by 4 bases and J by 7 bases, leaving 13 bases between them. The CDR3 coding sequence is TGTGCCAGCAGCTCGCAGGGAGGAAACGGGGAGCTGTTTTTT. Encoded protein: CASSSQGGNGELFF.

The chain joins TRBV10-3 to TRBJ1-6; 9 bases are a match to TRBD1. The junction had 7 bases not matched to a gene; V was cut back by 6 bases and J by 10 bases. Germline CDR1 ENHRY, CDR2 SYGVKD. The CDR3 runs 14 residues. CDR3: CAIRLDRGESPLHF. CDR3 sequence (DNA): TGTGCCATCAGATTAGACAGGGGGGAATCACCCCTCCACTTT.

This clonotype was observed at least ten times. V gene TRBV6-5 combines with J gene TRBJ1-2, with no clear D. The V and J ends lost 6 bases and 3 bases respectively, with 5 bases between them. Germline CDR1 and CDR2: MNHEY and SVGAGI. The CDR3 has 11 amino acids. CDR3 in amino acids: CASSAHYGYTF. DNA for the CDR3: TGTGCCAGCAGCGCCCACTATGGCTACACCTTC.

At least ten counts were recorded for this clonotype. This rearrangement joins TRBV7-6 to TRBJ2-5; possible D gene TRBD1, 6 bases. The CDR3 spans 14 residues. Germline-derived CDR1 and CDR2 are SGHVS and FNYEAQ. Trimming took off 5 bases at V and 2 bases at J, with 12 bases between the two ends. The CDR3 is CASSRRGQQETQYF. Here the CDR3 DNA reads TGTGCCAGCAGCCGACGTGGACAGCAAGAGACCCAGTACTTC.